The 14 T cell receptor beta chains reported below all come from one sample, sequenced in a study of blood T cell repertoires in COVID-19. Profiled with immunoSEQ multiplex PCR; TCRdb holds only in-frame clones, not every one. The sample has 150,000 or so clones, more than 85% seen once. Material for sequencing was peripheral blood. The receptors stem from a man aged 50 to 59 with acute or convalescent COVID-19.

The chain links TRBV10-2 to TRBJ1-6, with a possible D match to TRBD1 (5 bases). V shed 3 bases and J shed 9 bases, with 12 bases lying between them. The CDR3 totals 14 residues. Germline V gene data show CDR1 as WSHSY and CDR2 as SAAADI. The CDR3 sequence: CASSDRRGGSPLHF. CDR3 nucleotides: TGCGCCAGCAGTGATCGACGGGGGGGTTCACCCCTCCACTTT.

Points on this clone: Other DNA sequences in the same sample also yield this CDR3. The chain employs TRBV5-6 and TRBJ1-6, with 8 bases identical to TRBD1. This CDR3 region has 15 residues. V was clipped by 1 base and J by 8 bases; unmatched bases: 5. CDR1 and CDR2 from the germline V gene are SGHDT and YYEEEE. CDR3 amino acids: CASSLLDREDSPLHF. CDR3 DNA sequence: TGTGCCAGCAGCTTGCTGGACAGGGAGGATTCACCCCTCCACTTT.

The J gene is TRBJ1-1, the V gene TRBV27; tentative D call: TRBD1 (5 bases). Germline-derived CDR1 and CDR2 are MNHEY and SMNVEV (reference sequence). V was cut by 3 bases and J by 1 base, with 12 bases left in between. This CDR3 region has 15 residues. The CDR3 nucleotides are TGTGCCAGCAGTTTCGGGGGAATGGCGAACACTGAAGCTTTCTTT. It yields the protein CASSFGGMANTEAFF.

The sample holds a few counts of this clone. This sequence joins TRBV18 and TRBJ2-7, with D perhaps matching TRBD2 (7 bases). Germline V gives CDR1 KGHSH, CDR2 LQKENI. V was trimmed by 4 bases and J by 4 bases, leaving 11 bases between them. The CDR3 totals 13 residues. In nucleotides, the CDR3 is TGTGCCAGCTCACAACAGGGAGGGTACGAGCAGTACTTC. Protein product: CASSQQGGYEQYF.

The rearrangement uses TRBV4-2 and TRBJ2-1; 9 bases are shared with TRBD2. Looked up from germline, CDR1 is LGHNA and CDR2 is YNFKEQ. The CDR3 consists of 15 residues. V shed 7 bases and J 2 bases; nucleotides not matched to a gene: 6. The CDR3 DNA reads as TGTGCCAGCACCCAGGCTAGCGGGACCTACAATGAGCAGTTCTTC. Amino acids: CASTQASGTYNEQFF.

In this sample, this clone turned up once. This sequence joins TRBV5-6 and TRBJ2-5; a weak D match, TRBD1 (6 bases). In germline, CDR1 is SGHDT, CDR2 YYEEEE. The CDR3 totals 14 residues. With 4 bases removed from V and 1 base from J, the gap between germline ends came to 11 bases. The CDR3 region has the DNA TGTGCCAGCAGCAAAGCAGGGGTCCAAGAGACCCAGTACTTC. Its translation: CASSKAGVQETQYF.

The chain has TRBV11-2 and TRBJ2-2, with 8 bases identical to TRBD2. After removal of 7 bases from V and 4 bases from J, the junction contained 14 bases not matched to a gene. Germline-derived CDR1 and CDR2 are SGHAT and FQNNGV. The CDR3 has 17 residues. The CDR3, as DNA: TGTGCCAGCACCAATAACCGGGAGGGTCTTCGCACCGGGGAGCTGTTTTTT. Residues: CASTNNREGLRTGELFF.

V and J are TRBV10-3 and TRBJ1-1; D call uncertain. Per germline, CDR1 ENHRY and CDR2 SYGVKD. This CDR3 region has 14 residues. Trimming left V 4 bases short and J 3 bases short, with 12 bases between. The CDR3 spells CAISAAVSDTEAFF. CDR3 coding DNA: TGTGCCATCAGTGCCGCAGTCTCAGACACTGAAGCTTTCTTT.

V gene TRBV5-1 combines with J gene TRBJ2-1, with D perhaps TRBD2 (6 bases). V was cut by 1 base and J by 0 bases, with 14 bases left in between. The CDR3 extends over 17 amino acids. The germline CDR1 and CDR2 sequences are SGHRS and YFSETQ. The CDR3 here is CASSLRLAPSSYNEQFF. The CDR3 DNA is TGCGCCAGCAGCTTGAGGCTAGCGCCAAGCTCCTACAATGAGCAGTTCTTC.

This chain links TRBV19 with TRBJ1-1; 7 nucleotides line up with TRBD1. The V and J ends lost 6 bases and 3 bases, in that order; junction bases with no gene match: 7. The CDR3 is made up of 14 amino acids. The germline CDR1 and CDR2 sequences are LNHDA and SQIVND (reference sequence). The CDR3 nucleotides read TGTGCCAGTAGCGACGTACAGGGGTACACTGAAGCTTTCTTT. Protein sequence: CASSDVQGYTEAFF.

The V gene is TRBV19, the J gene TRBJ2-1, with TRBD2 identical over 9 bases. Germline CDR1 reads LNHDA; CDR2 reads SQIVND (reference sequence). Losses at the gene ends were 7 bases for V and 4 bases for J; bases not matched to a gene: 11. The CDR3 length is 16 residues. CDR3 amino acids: CASTGRSSGVYNEQFF. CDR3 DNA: TGTGCCAGTACCGGGAGGTCTAGCGGGGTGTACAATGAGCAGTTCTTC.

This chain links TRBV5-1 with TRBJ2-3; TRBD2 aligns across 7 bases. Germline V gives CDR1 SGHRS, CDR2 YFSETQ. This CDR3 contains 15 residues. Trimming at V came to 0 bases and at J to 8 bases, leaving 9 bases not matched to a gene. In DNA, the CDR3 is TGCGCCAGCAGCTTGGGTGAGGGAAGCGGGGCTACGCAGTATTTT. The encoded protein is CASSLGEGSGATQYF. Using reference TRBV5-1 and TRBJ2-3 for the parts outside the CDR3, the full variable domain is KAGVTQTPRYLIKTRGQQVTLSCSPISGHRSVSWYQQTPGQGLQFLFEYFSETQRNKGNFPGRFSGRQFSNSRSEMNVSTLELGDSALYLCASSLGEGSGATQYFGPGTRLTVL.

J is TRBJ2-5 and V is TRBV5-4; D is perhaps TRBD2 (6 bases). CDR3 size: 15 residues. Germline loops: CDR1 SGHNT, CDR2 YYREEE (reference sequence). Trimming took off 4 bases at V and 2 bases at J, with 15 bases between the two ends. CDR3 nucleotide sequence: TGTGCCAGCAGCCCGGGGACTCCAGGGCAAGAGACCCAGTACTTC. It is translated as CASSPGTPGQETQYF.

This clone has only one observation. The CDR3 bases are TGTGCCAGTAGTGCCCGGACAGGGGGCTACGAGCAGTACTTC. It specifies CASSARTGGYEQYF. The chain joins TRBV19 to TRBJ2-7; TRBD1 agrees at 10 bases. Trimming cost V 5 bases and J 3 bases; bases outside gene matches: 4. The CDR3 contains 14 residues. CDR1 is LNHDA and CDR2 is SQIVND in the germline V gene (reference sequence).